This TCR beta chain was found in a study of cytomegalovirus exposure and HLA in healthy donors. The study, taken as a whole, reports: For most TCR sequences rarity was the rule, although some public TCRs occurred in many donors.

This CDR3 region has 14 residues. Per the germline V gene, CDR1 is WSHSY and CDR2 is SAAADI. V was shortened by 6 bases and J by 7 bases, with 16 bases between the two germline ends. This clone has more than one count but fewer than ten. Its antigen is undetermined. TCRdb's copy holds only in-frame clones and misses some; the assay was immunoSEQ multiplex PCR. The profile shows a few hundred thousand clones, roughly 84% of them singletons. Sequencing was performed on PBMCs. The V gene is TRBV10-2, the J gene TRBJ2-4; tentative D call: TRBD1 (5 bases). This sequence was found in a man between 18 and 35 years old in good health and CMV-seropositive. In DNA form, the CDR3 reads TGCGCCAGCAGCGCGGTTAGGGGATATAACATTCAGTACTTC. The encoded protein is CASSAVRGYNIQYF.